This T cell receptor (beta chain) was recovered during a study of T cell responses to AZD1222 COVID-19 vaccine. Regarding the study as a whole: Baseline serostatus was positive in only six AZD1222 recipients. The breadth and depth of Spike-specific TCRs increased once two AZD1222 doses had been given.

Regarding this clone: Its antigen remains unknown.

TCRdb keeps only in-frame clones here, not all; method: immunoSEQ multiplex PCR. Of roughly 150,000 clones listed, 85% to 95% are singletons. This sequence was found in an adult in good health. Sample: peripheral blood, taken on day 0 of AZD1222 vaccination.

DNA for the CDR3: TGCGCCAGCAGCCAAGACAGGGTAAGCAATCAGCCCCAGCATTTT. Amino acids: CASSQDRVSNQPQHF. The V and J genes are TRBV4-3 and TRBJ1-5; TRBD1 might be the D (5 bases). Germline V gene sequence: CDR1 LGHNA, CDR2 YSLEER. The CDR3 loop spans 15 amino acids. The V end was cut by 0 bases, the J end by 1 base, with 7 bases between.